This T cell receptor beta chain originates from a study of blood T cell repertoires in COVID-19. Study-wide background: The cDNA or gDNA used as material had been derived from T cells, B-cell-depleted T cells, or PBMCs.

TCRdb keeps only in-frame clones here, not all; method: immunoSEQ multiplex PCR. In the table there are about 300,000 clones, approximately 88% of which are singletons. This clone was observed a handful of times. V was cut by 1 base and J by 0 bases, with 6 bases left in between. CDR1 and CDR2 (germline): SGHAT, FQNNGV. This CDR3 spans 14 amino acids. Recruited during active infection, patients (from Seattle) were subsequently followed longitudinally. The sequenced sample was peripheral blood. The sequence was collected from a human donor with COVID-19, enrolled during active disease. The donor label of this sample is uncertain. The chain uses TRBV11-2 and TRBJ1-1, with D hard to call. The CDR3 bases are TGTGCCAGCAGCTTAGGCAGGTTGAACACTGAAGCTTTCTTT. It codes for CASSLGRLNTEAFF.